This TCR beta chain was profiled in a study of blood T cell repertoires in COVID-19. Study in general: Sample material is recorded as cDNA or gDNA derived from T cells, B-cell-depleted T cells, or PBMCs.

The age range of participants was about 18 to 95 years, with residence in some 25 US areas. Assignment of participants to cohorts was predicated upon participant-reported clinical history. Germline loops: CDR1 DFQATT, CDR2 SNEGSKA (reference sequence). Trimming stripped 3 bases from V and 3 bases from J, with 11 bases between. The CDR3 extends over 13 amino acids. How the authors handled the data: It was from reference gene primer amplification that nucleated cell counts were estimated. Generated by immunoSEQ multiplex PCR, the TCRdb table keeps only in-frame clones and is missing some. V, J and clone size reflect that table, while D and trimming were determined from the DNA. The table shows under 200,000 clones, with 82% occurring only once. At least ten counts were recorded for this clone.

J is TRBJ1-2 and V is TRBV20-1; D possibly corresponds to TRBD1 (6 bases). This clonotype was sampled from an older woman with acute COVID-19. Sequences were obtained from PBMCs or T cells enriched from blood (not recorded which). The CDR3 spells CSASNRDDYGYTF. DNA of the CDR3: TGCAGTGCTAGTAACAGGGATGACTATGGCTACACCTTC.